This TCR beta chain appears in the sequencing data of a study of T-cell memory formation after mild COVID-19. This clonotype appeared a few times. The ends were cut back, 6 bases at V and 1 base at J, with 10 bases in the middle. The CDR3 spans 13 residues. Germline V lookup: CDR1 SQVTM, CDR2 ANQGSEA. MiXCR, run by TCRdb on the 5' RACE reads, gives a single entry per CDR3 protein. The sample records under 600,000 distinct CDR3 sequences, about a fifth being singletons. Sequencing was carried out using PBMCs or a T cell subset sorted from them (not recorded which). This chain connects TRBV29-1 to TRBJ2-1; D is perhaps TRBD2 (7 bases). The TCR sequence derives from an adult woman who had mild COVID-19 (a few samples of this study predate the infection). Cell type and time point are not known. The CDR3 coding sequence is TGCAGCGTGAGGGGGGGTTCCTACAATGAGCAGTTCTTC. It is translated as CSVRGGSYNEQFF.